What follows is one TCR beta chain and its context. This record comes from a study of cytomegalovirus exposure and HLA in healthy donors. For the study at large: The approximately 110 validation repertoires were reported in a later analysis to have been generated on the same platform as the 666 first-cohort repertoires.

The CDR3 has 13 amino acids. Germline V lookup: CDR1 SGHNT, CDR2 YYREEE (reference sequence). The V and J ends lost 0 bases and 4 bases respectively, with 8 bases between them. Sequencing was performed with immunoSEQ multiplex PCR; in TCRdb, only in-frame clones are kept and a portion is missing. The data show 160,000 or so clones, around nine tenths seen once. The clonotype comes from a young man in good health and CMV-seropositive. V usage is TRBV5-4 and J usage is TRBJ2-7, with D tentatively TRBD1 (6 bases). Material for sequencing was PBMCs. The DNA of the CDR3 is TGTGCCAGCAGCTTGGCAGGGGTATACGAGCAGTACTTC. This codes for CASSLAGVYEQYF.